A selection of T cell receptor beta chains follows, all from one sample in a study of cytomegalovirus exposure and HLA in healthy donors. TCRdb's copy holds only in-frame clones and misses some; the assay was immunoSEQ multiplex PCR. The repertoire holds 100,000 or so clones, roughly four fifths seen once, with 8% to 13% in the top ten. Sequencing was carried out using PBMCs. The source is a man between 45 and 60 years old in good health and CMV-seronegative. CDR3s include the opening cysteine and the closing phenylalanine or tryptophan. A D gene is named only where the DNA matches it firmly. Size is omitted from some rows. Given values are once, few, many or a class for expanded clones.

J	size	V	D	CDR3	DNA
TRBJ1-2	.	TRBV19	.	CAWEGKGQRNGYTF	TGTGCCTGGGAGGGAAAGGGGCAAAGGAATGGCTACACCTTC
TRBJ2-2	.	TRBV5-6	TRBD1	CASSLGTGAFNTGELFF	TGTGCCAGCAGCTTGGGGACAGGGGCTTTTAACACCGGGGAGCTGTTTTTT
TRBJ2-2	.	TRBV7-3	.	CASSPTPGTGELFF	TGTGCCAGCAGCCCAACCCCGGGCACCGGGGAGCTGTTTTTT
TRBJ1-1	.	TRBV7-9	TRBD1	CASSFDGTGVTEAFF	TGTGCCAGCAGCTTCGACGGGACAGGGGTGACTGAAGCTTTCTTT
TRBJ2-3	.	TRBV4-2	TRBD2	CASTLLGTSVADTQYF	TGTGCCAGCACCCTCCTTGGGACTAGCGTTGCAGATACGCAGTATTTT
TRBJ2-7	.	TRBV18	.	CASSPLQGEQYF	TGTGCCAGCTCGCCCCTGCAGGGGGAGCAGTACTTC
TRBJ1-6	.	TRBV28	TRBD1	CASNRGGNSPLHF	TGTGCCAGCAACAGGGGTGGTAATTCACCCCTCCACTTT
TRBJ2-7	.	TRBV5-4	.	CASSLDRPGEQYF	TGTGCCAGCAGCTTGGACAGGCCGGGCGAGCAGTACTTC
TRBJ2-7	.	TRBV6-6	TRBD1	CASISWDRGNPYEQYF	TGTGCCAGCATTTCATGGGACAGGGGGAATCCCTACGAGCAGTACTTC
TRBJ2-7	few	TRBV19	TRBD1	CASSGTGGFYEQYF	TGTGCCAGTAGTGGGACAGGGGGATTCTACGAGCAGTACTTC
TRBJ1-5	.	TRBV30	.	CAWSVGTRRQMIQPQHF	TGTGCCTGGAGTGTCGGGACACGGCGCCAGATGATTCAGCCCCAGCATTTT
TRBJ1-5	.	TRBV27	.	CASSLWGGFNQPQHF	TGTGCCAGCAGTTTATGGGGAGGGTTCAATCAGCCCCAGCATTTT
TRBJ2-3	many	TRBV30	TRBD2	CAWSPLAGIDTQYF	TGTGCCTGGAGTCCCCTAGCGGGAATAGATACGCAGTATTTT
TRBJ2-2	.	TRBV5-1	TRBD1	CASSLGQGARSGELFF	TGCGCCAGCAGCTTGGGACAGGGGGCGCGTAGCGGGGAGCTGTTTTTT
TRBJ2-1	.	TRBV6-1	.	CASSRGRINEQFF	TGTGCCAGCAGCCGAGGGAGGATCAATGAGCAGTTCTTC
TRBJ1-3	.	TRBV6-6	TRBD1	CASLTGGQGNTIYF	TGTGCCAGCCTAACGGGGGGACAGGGGAACACCATATATTTT
TRBJ2-7	.	TRBV28	.	CASSFRGSSYEQYF	TGTGCCAGCAGTTTCCGAGGGTCCTCCTACGAGCAGTACTTC
TRBJ2-1	.	TRBV7-6	TRBD2	CASSHSGTSMISEQFF	TGTGCCAGCAGCCATTCCGGGACTAGCATGATTTCTGAGCAGTTCTTC
TRBJ2-5	.	TRBV4-2	.	CASSLGRGGETQYF	TGTGCCAGCAGCCTGGGGAGAGGGGGAGAGACCCAGTACTTC
TRBJ2-7	.	TRBV5-4	TRBD1	CASNRDSRVYEQYF	TGTGCCAGCAACCGGGACAGTCGGGTTTACGAGCAGTACTTC
TRBJ1-1	.	TRBV18	.	CASSPRRPDTEAFF	TGTGCCAGCTCACCACGGCGGCCTGACACTGAAGCTTTCTTT
TRBJ2-2	.	TRBV7-9	TRBD1	CASSPRQGTNTGELFF	TGTGCCAGCAGTCCTCGACAGGGGACGAACACCGGGGAGCTGTTTTTT
TRBJ2-7	few	TRBV7-2	.	CASSLDNFGSYEQYF	TGTGCCAGCAGCTTAGATAATTTTGGTAGTTACGAGCAGTACTTC
TRBJ1-1	once	TRBV7-9	.	CASRAQGGDTEAFF	TGTGCCAGCAGAGCACAGGGTGGAGACACTGAAGCTTTCTTT
TRBJ2-2	few	TRBV11-2	.	CASSPQVTKNTGELFF	TGTGCCAGCAGCCCTCAGGTGACGAAAAACACCGGGGAGCTGTTTTTT
TRBJ1-5	once	TRBV28	TRBD1	CASSPPGTGMSQPQHF	TGTGCCAGCAGTCCGCCCGGGACAGGGATGAGCCAGCCCCAGCATTTT
TRBJ2-1	.	TRBV6-6	.	CASGGAGDEQFF	TGTGCCAGCGGGGGGGCGGGGGATGAGCAGTTCTTC
TRBJ1-4	.	TRBV7-2	.	CASSPRPANEKLFF	TGTGCCAGCAGCCCCCGCCCGGCTAATGAAAAACTGTTTTTT
TRBJ1-1	.	TRBV5-1	.	CASSLAYSNTEAFF	TGCGCCAGCAGCTTGGCCTACAGTAACACTGAAGCTTTCTTT
TRBJ1-6	few	TRBV19	TRBD1	CASSSDRDSPLHF	TGTGCCAGTAGTTCCGACAGGGACTCACCCCTCCACTTT
TRBJ1-4	.	TRBV7-6	.	CARRVTGFTNEKLFF	TGTGCCAGGCGAGTTACAGGTTTTACTAATGAAAAACTGTTTTTT
TRBJ2-7	.	TRBV29-1	TRBD2	CSVRTSSYEQYF	TGCAGCGTTCGGACTAGCTCCTACGAGCAGTACTTC
TRBJ2-2	.	TRBV5-6	TRBD2	CASTTIDWGGQEIGELFF	TGTGCCAGCACCACCATCGACTGGGGGGGTCAAGAAATCGGGGAGCTGTTTTTT
TRBJ2-4	.	TRBV6-5	TRBD2	CASSWGLAGSKNIQYF	TGTGCCAGCAGTTGGGGACTAGCGGGTTCCAAAAACATTCAGTACTTC
TRBJ1-1	.	TRBV18	.	CASSPALSGGADTEAFF	TGTGCCAGCTCACCAGCCCTAAGTGGAGGGGCGGACACTGAAGCTTTCTTT
TRBJ2-2	.	TRBV6-4	.	CASSPTDTGELFF	TGTGCCAGCAGTCCGACAGACACCGGGGAGCTGTTTTTT
TRBJ2-7	few	TRBV7-9	.	CATQDRNSYEQYF	TGTGCCACACAAGACAGAAACTCCTACGAGCAGTACTTC
TRBJ1-1	.	TRBV29-1	TRBD1	CSVAQGANTEAFF	TGCAGCGTTGCCCAGGGGGCGAACACTGAAGCTTTCTTT
TRBJ1-5	.	TRBV28	.	CASSPRGEEQPQHF	TGTGCCAGCAGTCCCCGGGGGGAAGAACAGCCCCAGCATTTT
TRBJ2-5	many	TRBV20-1	.	CGGQHQETQYF	TGCGGAGGACAGCACCAAGAGACCCAGTACTTC
TRBJ2-2	.	TRBV30	TRBD1	CAWGDSNTGELFF	TGTGCCTGGGGGGACAGTAACACCGGGGAGCTGTTTTTT
TRBJ2-7	.	TRBV7-2	.	CASRDLATGKYEQYF	TGTGCCAGCAGGGACCTGGCGACAGGAAAGTACGAGCAGTACTTC
TRBJ1-6	.	TRBV19	.	CASSAGFSYNSPLHF	TGTGCCAGTAGCGCAGGGTTCTCGTATAATTCACCCCTCCACTTT
TRBJ2-7	.	TRBV5-1	TRBD2	CASSLGLAGGPSSYEQYF	TGCGCCAGCAGCTTAGGACTAGCGGGGGGGCCTAGCTCCTACGAGCAGTACTTC
TRBJ2-7	.	TRBV5-6	.	CASSLAQVGYEQYF	TGTGCCAGCAGCTTGGCGCAGGTCGGTTACGAGCAGTACTTC
TRBJ1-2	.	TRBV27	.	CASSSAGNNYGYTF	TGTGCCAGCAGTTCCGCAGGGAACAACTATGGCTACACCTTC
TRBJ2-3	.	TRBV14	TRBD1	CASSPTGYPDTQYF	TGTGCCAGCAGCCCGACAGGGTACCCAGATACGCAGTATTTT
TRBJ2-1	few	TRBV5-5	.	CASSSGTLNEQFF	TGTGCCAGCAGCTCCGGGACTCTCAATGAGCAGTTCTTC
TRBJ1-1	.	TRBV11-2	.	CASSLQANTEAFF	TGTGCCAGCAGCTTACAGGCCAACACTGAAGCTTTCTTT
TRBJ1-6	.	TRBV5-1	TRBD1	CASSTQGAVGSPLHF	TGCGCCAGCAGCACGCAGGGGGCGGTGGGTTCACCCCTCCACTTT
TRBJ2-6	.	TRBV15	TRBD1	CATSRPGQVTSGANVLTF	TGTGCCACCAGCAGGCCGGGACAGGTAACCTCTGGGGCCAACGTCCTGACTTTC
TRBJ2-2	.	TRBV5-6	.	CASSRASRGANTGELFF	TGTGCCAGCAGCCGGGCCTCCCGCGGGGCGAACACCGGGGAGCTGTTTTTT
TRBJ2-1	.	TRBV6-1	TRBD2	CASEPGLAYNEQFF	TGTGCCAGCGAACCGGGACTAGCGTACAATGAGCAGTTCTTC
TRBJ1-5	few	TRBV6-6	.	CASSYPERAQHF	TGTGCCAGCAGTTACCCGGAGAGGGCCCAGCATTTT
TRBJ2-1	.	TRBV2	TRBD1	CASNGQGGRNEQFF	TGTGCCAGCAATGGACAGGGGGGGAGAAATGAGCAGTTCTTC
TRBJ2-5	.	TRBV19	.	CATRGSAETQYF	TGTGCCACCCGGGGGAGTGCGGAGACCCAGTACTTC
TRBJ2-1	.	TRBV27	.	CASSSRTGWGVVGNEQFF	TGTGCCAGCAGTTCCCGGACAGGCTGGGGGGTAGTAGGCAATGAGCAGTTCTTC
TRBJ2-3	.	TRBV27	.	CASSLWEGGTDTQYF	TGTGCCAGCAGCTTGTGGGAGGGGGGCACAGATACGCAGTATTTT
TRBJ1-1	.	TRBV7-7	TRBD1	CASSLFAGGLLMNTEAFF	TGTGCTAGCAGCTTATTTGCAGGGGGCCTACTCATGAACACTGAAGCTTTCTTT